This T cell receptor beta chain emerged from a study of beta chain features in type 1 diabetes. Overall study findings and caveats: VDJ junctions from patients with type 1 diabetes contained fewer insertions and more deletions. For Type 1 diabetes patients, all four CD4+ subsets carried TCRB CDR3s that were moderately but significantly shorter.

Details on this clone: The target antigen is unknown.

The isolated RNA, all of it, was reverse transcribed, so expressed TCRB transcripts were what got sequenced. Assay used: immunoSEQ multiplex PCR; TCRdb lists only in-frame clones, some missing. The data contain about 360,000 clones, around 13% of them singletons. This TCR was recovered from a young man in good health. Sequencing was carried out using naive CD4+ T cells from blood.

This CDR3 reads CASSLDSGRNSGANVLTF. CDR3 sequence (DNA): TGTGCCAGCAGCTTAGATAGCGGGAGGAACTCTGGGGCCAACGTCCTGACTTTC. The chain combines TRBV7-9 with TRBJ2-6; 10 positions match TRBD2. Unmatched junction bases numbered 3, after V lost 1 base and J lost 0 bases. Germline CDR1 SEHNR, CDR2 FQNEAQ (reference sequence). The length of the CDR3 is 18 residues. The full variable domain, with the rest looked up from reference TRBV7-9 and TRBJ2-6, is DTGVSQNPRHKITKRGQNVTFRCDPISEHNRLYWYRQTLGQGPEFLTYFQNEAQLEKSRLLSDRFSAERPKGSFSTLEIQRTEQGDSAMYLCASSLDSGRNSGANVLTFGAGSRLTVL.